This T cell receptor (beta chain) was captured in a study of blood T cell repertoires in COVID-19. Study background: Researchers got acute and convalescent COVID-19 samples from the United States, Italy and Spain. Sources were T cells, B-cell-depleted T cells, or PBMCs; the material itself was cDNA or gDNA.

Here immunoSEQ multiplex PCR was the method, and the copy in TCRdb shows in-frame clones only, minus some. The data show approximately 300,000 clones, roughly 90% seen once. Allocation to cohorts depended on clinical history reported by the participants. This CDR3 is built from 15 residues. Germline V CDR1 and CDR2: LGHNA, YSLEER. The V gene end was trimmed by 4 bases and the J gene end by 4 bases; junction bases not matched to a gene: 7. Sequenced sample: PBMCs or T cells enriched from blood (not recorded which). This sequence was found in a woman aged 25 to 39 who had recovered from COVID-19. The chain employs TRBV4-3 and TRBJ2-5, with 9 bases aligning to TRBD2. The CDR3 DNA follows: TGCGCCAGCAGCCGGCACGCGGGGGGGGCAGAGACCCAGTACTTC. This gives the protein CASSRHAGGAETQYF.